This T cell receptor beta chain was observed in a study of T cell responses to AZD1222 COVID-19 vaccine. Study-level findings and limits: Recipients of AZD1222 seropositive at baseline numbered only 6 or 7. Two AZD1222 administrations were followed by greater Spike-specific TCR breadth and depth. White British donors predominated, females outnumbered males, and clonal diversity was possibly underestimated.

A word on this clone: Its cognate antigen is unknown.

The CDR3 totals 15 residues. Trimming stripped 5 bases from V and 0 bases from J, with 12 bases between. Looked up from germline, CDR1 is SGHRS and CDR2 is YFSETQ. Profiling relied on immunoSEQ multiplex PCR, and the TCRdb table lists in-frame clones only, not all of them. Of roughly 120,000 clones in the sample, more than 80% were seen once. The sample in question was peripheral blood, obtained 28 days after the second dose of the MenACWY control vaccine. The sequence derives from an adult who received the MenACWY meningococcal vaccine as a control. V and J are TRBV5-1 and TRBJ1-5; D is undetermined. The DNA of the CDR3 is TGCGCCAGCAGGGCAGGATGGGGTAGCAATCAGCCCCAGCATTTT. This sequence encodes CASRAGWGSNQPQHF.